This T cell receptor beta chain was obtained from a study of early T cells in non-severe SARS-CoV-2 infection. As for the study in general: Sequencing used unsorted whole-blood bulk RNA, so chains lack pairing.

Unique molecular identifiers were attached to individual cDNA molecules. Each CDR3 protein gets one entry after TCRdb re-called the 5' RACE reads with MiXCR. The table includes about 20,000 distinct CDR3 sequences, about 3.8% detected once. The CDR3 covers 15 residues. V shed 2 bases and J 6 bases; nucleotides not matched to a gene: 4. Germline lookup yields CDR1 SGDLS and CDR2 YYNGEE. Study-level findings and limits: VDJdb-based annotation leaned toward anti-spike CD8 responses and missed private and CD4 specificities.

This clonotype came up many times. The antigen is not known. The rearrangement links TRBV9 to TRBJ2-1; 11 bases fit TRBD1. The sequence was obtained from an adult who was a healthcare worker with PCR-confirmed SARS-CoV-2 infection or an uninfected control (not recorded which). Material: whole blood. The CDR3 protein is CASSVAGTGGNEQFF. As DNA, the CDR3 is TGTGCCAGCAGCGTTGCCGGGACAGGGGGCAATGAGCAGTTCTTC.